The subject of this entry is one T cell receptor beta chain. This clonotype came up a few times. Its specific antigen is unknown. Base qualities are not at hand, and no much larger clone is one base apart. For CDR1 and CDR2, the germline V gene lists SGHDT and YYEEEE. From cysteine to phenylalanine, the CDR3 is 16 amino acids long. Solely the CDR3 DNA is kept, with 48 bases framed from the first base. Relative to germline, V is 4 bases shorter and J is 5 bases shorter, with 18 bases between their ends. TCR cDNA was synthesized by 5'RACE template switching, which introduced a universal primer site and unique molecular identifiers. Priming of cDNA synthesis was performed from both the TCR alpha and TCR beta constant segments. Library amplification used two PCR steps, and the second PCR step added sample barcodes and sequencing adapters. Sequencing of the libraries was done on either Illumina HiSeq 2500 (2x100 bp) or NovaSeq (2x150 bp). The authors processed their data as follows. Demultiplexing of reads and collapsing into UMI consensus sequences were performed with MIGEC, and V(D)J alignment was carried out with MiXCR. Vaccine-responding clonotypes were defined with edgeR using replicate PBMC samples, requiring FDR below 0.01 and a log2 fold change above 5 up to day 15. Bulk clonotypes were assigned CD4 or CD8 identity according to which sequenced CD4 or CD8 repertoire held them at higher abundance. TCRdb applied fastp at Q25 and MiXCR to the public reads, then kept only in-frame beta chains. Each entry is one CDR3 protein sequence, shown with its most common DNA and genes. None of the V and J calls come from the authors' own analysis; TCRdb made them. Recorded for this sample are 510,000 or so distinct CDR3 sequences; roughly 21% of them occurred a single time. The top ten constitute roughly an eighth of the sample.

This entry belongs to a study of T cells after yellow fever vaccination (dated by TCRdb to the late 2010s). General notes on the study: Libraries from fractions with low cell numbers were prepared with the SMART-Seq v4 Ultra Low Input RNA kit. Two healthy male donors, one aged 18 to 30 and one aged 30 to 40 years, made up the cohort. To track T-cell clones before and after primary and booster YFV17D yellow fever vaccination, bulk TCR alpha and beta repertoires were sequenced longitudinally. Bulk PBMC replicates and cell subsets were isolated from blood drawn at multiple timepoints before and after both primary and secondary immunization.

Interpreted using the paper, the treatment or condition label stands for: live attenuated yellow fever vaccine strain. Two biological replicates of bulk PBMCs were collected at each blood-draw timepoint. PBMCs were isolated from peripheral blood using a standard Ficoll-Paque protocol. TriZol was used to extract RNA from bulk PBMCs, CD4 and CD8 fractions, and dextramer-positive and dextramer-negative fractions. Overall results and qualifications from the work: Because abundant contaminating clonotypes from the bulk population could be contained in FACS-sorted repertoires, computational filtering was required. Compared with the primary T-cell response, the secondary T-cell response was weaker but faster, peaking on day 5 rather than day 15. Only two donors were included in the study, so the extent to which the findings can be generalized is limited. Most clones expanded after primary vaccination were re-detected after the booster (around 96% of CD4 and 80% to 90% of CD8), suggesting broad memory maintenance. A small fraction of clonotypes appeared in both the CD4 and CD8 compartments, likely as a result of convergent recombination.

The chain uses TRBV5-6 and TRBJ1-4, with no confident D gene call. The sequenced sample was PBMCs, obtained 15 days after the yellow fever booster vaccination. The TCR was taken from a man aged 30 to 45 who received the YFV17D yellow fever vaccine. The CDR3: CASSLDRSAVNEKLFF. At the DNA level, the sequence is TGTGCCAGCAGCCTGGATCGGAGCGCCGTGAATGAAAAACTGTTTTTT.